A selection of T cell receptor beta chains follows, all from one sample in a study of blood T cells in healthy people across ages. TCRdb passed the 5' RACE reads through MiXCR, listing each CDR3 protein once. The repertoire holds more than 800,000 distinct CDR3 sequences, with less than 35% as singletons. Material for sequencing was blood. The receptors were sampled from a woman older than 75 in good health. CDR3s include the opening cysteine and the closing phenylalanine or tryptophan. The order of the fields is V gene, clone size, J gene, CDR3 protein. A clone size is listed for some rows: how often the clone was seen (once, few, many), or a class if it is expanded.

TRBV6-6	-	-	CASRYQDATHEQYF
TRBV24-1	-	TRBJ2-1	CATSDIQSYEQFF
TRBV6-1	-	TRBJ1-6	CASSLPGHHTQGNSPLHF
TRBV7-2	many	TRBJ2-1	CASSSWTSGVRNEQFF
TRBV7-8	few	TRBJ2-3	CASSSLEGGTDTQYF
TRBV6-1	many	TRBJ2-1	CASSRRDYNEQFF
TRBV9	-	TRBJ2-1	CASSTRTGSNEQFF
TRBV20-1	many	TRBJ1-2	CSGGRGHGYTF
TRBV6-6	many	TRBJ2-5	CASSSLTGKETQYF
TRBV7-2	many	TRBJ2-1	CASSLGPTSGGFEQFF